This entry is about one T cell receptor beta chain. It lacks a known antigen. No base-level quality is on record; no much larger clone is a single base apart. The sample originates from a study of neoadjuvant nivolumab and ipilimumab in lung cancer (dated by TCRdb to the early 2020s). Regarding the study in general: In the NEOSTAR trial, nivolumab was administered intravenously at 3 mg/kg on days 1, 15 and 29, and the combination arm also received ipilimumab 1 mg/kg on day 1 only. The major pathologic response (MPR) rate in the intention-to-treat population in each study arm was designated as the primary trial endpoint. In the trial, almost 45 patients with operable NSCLC were treated, of whom around 23 were randomized to nivolumab monotherapy and around 20 to nivolumab plus ipilimumab. The study compared TCR repertoires in pretherapy (baseline) peripheral blood with TCR repertoires in tumors resected at surgery following neoadjuvant immune checkpoint blockade. Seven patients had matched pretherapy and resected tumor pairs analyzed, with four treated with nivolumab and three with nivolumab plus ipilimumab. The research as a whole found: Compared with tumor-adjacent uninvolved lung, resected tumors had greater TCR richness and clonality, and increases showed up in more of the dual-therapy-treated tumors. A small number of samples was subjected to TCR sequencing. TCR richness in pretherapy blood showed a positive correlation with richness in tumors resected after neoadjuvant therapy (Spearman R ~ 0.87). No significant correlation was found between TCR clonality and pathologic tumor regression, and only a single major-pathologic-response sample was available for the analysis of TCR clonality versus pathologic tumor regression. Tumor T-cell richness and clonality rose from pretherapy to surgery in three of three dual-therapy tumors but in only two of four nivolumab-treated tumors.

Receptor libraries were prepared by the immunoSEQ multiplex PCR assay. The authors' pipeline ran thus. Repertoires were summarized by richness and clonality, and significantly expanded and contracted clones were identified between pre- and post-therapy samples. TCRdb limited this immuneACCESS table to in-frame rearrangements with V and J called. A share of clones is missing; checked studies link under half to unresolved V genes, and the rest is unexplained. That table supplies the V and J calls and clone size; D and trimming were determined from the DNA. This sample lists over 7,000 clones; 75% to 85% were detected once. The biggest ten clones account for about 7.4% of the sample. The sample's time point label, decoded: at surgical resection after neoadjuvant nivolumab +/- ipilimumab. The samples were taken from NEOSTAR, a phase 2 randomized trial in operable NSCLC that tested neoadjuvant nivolumab or nivolumab plus ipilimumab, followed by surgery. At resection, uninvolved lung adjacent to the tumor was collected to act as a matched non-tumor comparison for the TCR repertoires of resected tumors.

CDR1 and CDR2 were assigned from the germline V gene (reference sequence) as LNHDA and SQIVND. Trimming at the junction amounts to 5 bases on V and 7 bases on J, and the germline ends lie 5 bases apart. The CDR3 runs 11 amino acids, cysteine and phenylalanine included. The DNA shown is the 33-base CDR3, in frame from base 1. The source material was adjacent normal lung tissue, sampled after neoadjuvant nivolumab, alone or with ipilimumab, at or shortly before surgery. This TCR was recovered from an adult with non-small cell lung cancer. The rearranged segments are TRBV19 and TRBJ1-4, with the D gene not clear enough to name. The CDR3 has the sequence CASSVGEKLFF. The bases are TGTGCCAGTAGTGTCGGTGAAAAACTGTTTTTT.